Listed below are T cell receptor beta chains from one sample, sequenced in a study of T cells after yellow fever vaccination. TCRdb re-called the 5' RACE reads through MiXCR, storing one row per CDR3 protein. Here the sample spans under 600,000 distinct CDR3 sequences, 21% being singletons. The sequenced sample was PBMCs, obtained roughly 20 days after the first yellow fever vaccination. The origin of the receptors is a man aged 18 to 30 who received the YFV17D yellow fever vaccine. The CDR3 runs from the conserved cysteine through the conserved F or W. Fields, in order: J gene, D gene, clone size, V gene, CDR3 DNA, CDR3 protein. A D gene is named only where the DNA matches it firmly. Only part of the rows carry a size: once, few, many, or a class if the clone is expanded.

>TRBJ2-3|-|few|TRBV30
TGTGCCTGTCATCCAGGGGAAAGGGGTACGCAGTATTTT
CACHPGERGTQYF
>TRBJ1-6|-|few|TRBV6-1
TGTGCCAGCACCCTAGGGAGTAGCGCCTATAATTCACCCCTCCACTTT
CASTLGSSAYNSPLHF
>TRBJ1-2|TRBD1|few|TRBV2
TGTGCCAGCAGTGAAGCGATCAGGGGGGGGGCGAACTATGGCTACACCTTC
CASSEAIRGGANYGYTF
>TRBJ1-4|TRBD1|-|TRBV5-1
TGCGCCAGCAGCCCGCAGGGGGCCCTACGGCTGTTTTTT
CASSPQGALRLFF
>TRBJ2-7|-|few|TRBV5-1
TGCGCCAGCAGCTTAGACCTGAGTACCTACGAGCAGTACTTC
CASSLDLSTYEQYF
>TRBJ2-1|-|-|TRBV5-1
TGCGCCAGCAGCTTGGTGGCCTACAATGAGCAGTTCTTC
CASSLVAYNEQFF
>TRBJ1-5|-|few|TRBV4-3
TGCGCCAGCAGCCAAGATGGGAACAGGGGCAATCAGCCCCAGCATTTT
CASSQDGNRGNQPQHF
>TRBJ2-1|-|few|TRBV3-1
TGTGCCAGCAGCCAAGGGAGTTCGGGTGAGCAGTTCTTC
CASSQGSSGEQFF
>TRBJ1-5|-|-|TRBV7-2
TGTGCCAGCAGCGTGAACAATCAGCCCCAGCATTTT
CASSVNNQPQHF
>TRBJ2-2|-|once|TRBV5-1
TGCGCCAGCAGCTTGGGACTGCCCAAGGGCGGGGAGCTGTTTTTT
CASSLGLPKGGELFF
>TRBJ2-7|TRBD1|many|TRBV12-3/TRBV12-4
TGTGCCAGCAGCTTCGGACAGGGGACCTACGAGCAGTACTTC
CASSFGQGTYEQYF
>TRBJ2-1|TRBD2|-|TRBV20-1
TGCAGTGCTACTCTAGCGGGGGGTCTAAAGGAGCAGTTCTTC
CSATLAGGLKEQFF
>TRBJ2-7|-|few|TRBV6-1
TGTGCCAGCAGCCGACTGGCGGGGACCTACGAGCAGTACTTC
CASSRLAGTYEQYF
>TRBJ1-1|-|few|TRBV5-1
TGCGCCAGCAGCTTGGGGAGGGTGGAGCGTGACACTGAAGCTTTCTTT
CASSLGRVERDTEAFF
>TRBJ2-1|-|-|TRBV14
TGTGCCAGCAGCCAACTGGACAGGGAGGGGTACAATGAGCAGTTCTTC
CASSQLDREGYNEQFF
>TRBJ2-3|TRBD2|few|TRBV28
TGTGCCAGCAGCTTGACTAGCGGGGCCCGGGCAGATACGCAGTATTTT
CASSLTSGARADTQYF
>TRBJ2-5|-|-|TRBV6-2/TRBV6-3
TGTGCCAGCAGTTACCCAAGACAATTCGGGGAGACCCAGTACTTC
CASSYPRQFGETQYF
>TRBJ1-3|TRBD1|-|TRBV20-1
TGCAGTGCCCGGGAGCAGGGCACAGGGGACACCATATATTTT
CSAREQGTGDTIYF
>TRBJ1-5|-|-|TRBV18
TGTGCCAGCTCACCCGCCCAGGGAGGTCAGCCCCAGCATTTT
CASSPAQGGQPQHF
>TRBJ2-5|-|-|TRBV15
TGTGCCACCAGCAGACGGGGTAGGGAAGAGACCCAGTACTTC
CATSRRGREETQYF
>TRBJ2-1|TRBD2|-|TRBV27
TGTGCCAGCAGCTTCCTAGCGGGGACGCACAATGAGCAGTTCTTC
CASSFLAGTHNEQFF
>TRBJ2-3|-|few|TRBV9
TGTGCCAGCAGCGTAGGAGGCCCTGAGATTGGAGATACGCAGTATTTT
CASSVGGPEIGDTQYF
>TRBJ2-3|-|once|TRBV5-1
TGCGCCAGCAGCTCCGAAAGTGGCAGTATTCGCACAGATACGCAGTATTTT
CASSSESGSIRTDTQYF